These 19 T cell receptor beta chains came from one sample sequenced in a study of cytomegalovirus exposure and HLA in healthy donors. Some clones are missing from TCRdb's copy, which holds only in-frame ones; the method was immunoSEQ multiplex PCR. The sample consists of under 200,000 clones, about 96% of them appearing once. The sequenced sample was PBMCs. The receptors stem from a woman between 18 and 30 years old in good health and CMV-seronegative.

CDR3: CAWRDRVSSYNSPLHF. The CDR3 bases are TGTGCCTGGAGGGACAGGGTATCCTCCTATAATTCACCCCTCCACTTT. V is TRBV30 and J is TRBJ1-6; 8 nucleotides line up with TRBD1. V trimming: 3 bases; J trimming: 0 bases; junction bases outside the gene matches: 4. This CDR3 has 16 amino acids. The germline V gene encodes CDR1 GTSNPN and CDR2 SVGIG (reference sequence).

The chain has TRBV6-6 and TRBJ2-1, with TRBD2 as a possible D gene (6 bases). Germline CDR1 and CDR2: MNHNY and SVGAGI (reference sequence). V lost 6 bases to trimming and J lost 0 bases, with 9 bases between them. CDR3 size: 14 residues. The chain's CDR3 is CASRDGGSYNEQFF. For the CDR3, the DNA is TGTGCCAGCAGGGACGGGGGCTCCTACAATGAGCAGTTCTTC.

The rearrangement joins TRBV7-2 to TRBJ1-5; TRBD1 aligns across 7 bases. With 5 bases clipped from V and 0 bases from J, the junction kept 4 bases outside the gene matches. In germline, CDR1 is SGHTA, CDR2 FQGNSA. CDR3 length: 15 residues. The CDR3 is CASSLQGDSNQPQHF. The CDR3 DNA reads as TGTGCCAGCAGCCTCCAGGGGGATAGCAATCAGCCCCAGCATTTT.

V and J are TRBV18 and TRBJ2-3, with 8 bases identical to TRBD2. The V gene's germline CDR1 is KGHSH and CDR2 LQKENI. The CDR3 has 15 amino acids. Losses at the gene ends were 7 bases for V and 2 bases for J; bases not matched to a gene: 8. The CDR3 protein is CASFSAGAITDTQYF. In DNA form, the CDR3 reads TGTGCCAGCTTCTCAGCGGGGGCCATCACAGATACGCAGTATTTT. The whole variable domain, remainder taken from reference TRBV18 and TRBJ2-3, is NAGVMQNPRHLVRRRGQEARLRCSPMKGHSHVYWYRQLPEEGLKFMVYLQKENIIDESGMPKERFSAEFPKEGPSILRIQQVVRGDSAAYFCASFSAGAITDTQYFGPGTRLTVL.

V is TRBV6-5 and J is TRBJ2-1, with D perhaps TRBD1 (8 bases). The germline gives CDR1 MNHEY, CDR2 SVGAGI. Trimming pared 6 bases from V and 8 bases from J, leaving 20 bases between. The CDR3 loop spans 15 amino acids. The CDR3 protein is CASSSHDRGGDEQFF. Written as DNA, the CDR3 is TGTGCCAGCAGCTCACATGACAGGGGAGGGGATGAGCAGTTCTTC.

This clone was recorded once. V is TRBV15 and J is TRBJ2-4; D is possibly TRBD2 (6 bases). The V end lost 3 bases, the J end lost 0 bases, and 21 bases lay between the germline ends. The CDR3 runs 19 residues. Looked up from germline, CDR1 is LNHNV and CDR2 is YYDKDF (reference sequence). The CDR3 DNA is TGTGCCACCAGCAGCTCCCCCGCTGCGGGGAGCCTAGCCAAAAACATTCAGTACTTC. As protein: CATSSSPAAGSLAKNIQYF. The complete variable domain, with remaining parts taken from reference TRBV15 and TRBJ2-4, reads DAMVIQNPRYQVTQFGKPVTLSCSQTLNHNVMYWYQQKSSQAPKLLFHYYDKDFNNEADTPDNFQSRRPNTSFCFLDIRSPGLGDTAMYLCATSSSPAAGSLAKNIQYFGAGTRLSVL.

The gene calls are TRBV15 and TRBJ1-2; 9 bases align to TRBD1. Germline CDR1 reads LNHNV; CDR2 reads YYDKDF (reference sequence). This CDR3 is built from 13 residues. V lost 4 bases and J lost 10; bases outside the gene matches: 7. CDR3 bases: TGTGCCACCAGCACAGGGACAGGGAGCATCTACACCTTC. Protein sequence: CATSTGTGSIYTF.

The rearrangement uses TRBV7-2 and TRBJ2-3; 11 bases line up with TRBD2. Germline V gene data show CDR1 as SGHTA and CDR2 as FQGNSA. CDR3 length: 17 amino acids. V dropped 5 bases and J dropped 3; count of bases not matched to a gene: 10. This CDR3 is CASSLSLAGGRTDTQYF. The DNA for the CDR3 is TGTGCCAGCAGCCTCTCGCTAGCGGGGGGTAGAACAGATACGCAGTATTTT.

The chain joins TRBV7-2 to TRBJ1-1; D is uncertain. The CDR3 is 14 residues long. V gave up 3 bases and J gave up 1 base, with 9 bases separating them. CDR1 is SGHTA, CDR2 FQGNSA, per germline. DNA for the CDR3: TGTGCCAGCAGCTTTATTCGGGAGAACACTGAAGCTTTCTTT. Protein sequence: CASSFIRENTEAFF.

The genes are TRBV5-6 and TRBJ1-5; 8 positions agree with TRBD1. Germline lookup yields CDR1 SGHDT and CDR2 YYEEEE. The CDR3 runs to 15 residues. After removal of 4 bases from V and 4 bases from J, the junction contained 7 bases not matched to a gene. Here the CDR3 DNA reads TGTGCCAGCAGCGTGGGGACAGGAAAAAATCAGCCCCAGCATTTT. Translated: CASSVGTGKNQPQHF.

The chain joins TRBV6-5 to TRBJ1-5, with 9 bases matching TRBD1. The ends lost 5 bases at V and 2 bases at J; junction bases unmatched: 4. CDR3 length equals 15 residues. Germline loops: CDR1 MNHEY, CDR2 SVGAGI. The CDR3 DNA is TGTGCCAGCAGTATTGACAGGGGGGGCAATCAGCCCCAGCATTTT. Protein product: CASSIDRGGNQPQHF.

This chain connects TRBV30 to TRBJ1-5; no reliable D call. The V gene lost 0 bases and the J gene lost 1 base, with 10 bases spanning the gap. The CDR3 has 15 residues. Germline V gives CDR1 GTSNPN, CDR2 SVGIG (reference sequence). The CDR3 protein is CAWSVAGLSNQPQHF. The DNA of the CDR3 is TGTGCCTGGAGTGTAGCGGGGTTAAGCAATCAGCCCCAGCATTTT.

The chain recombines TRBV5-1 with TRBJ2-7, with 15 bases identical to TRBD2. V was clipped by 3 bases and J by 5 bases; unmatched bases: 3. In germline, CDR1 is SGHRS, CDR2 YFSETQ. The CDR3 is made up of 15 amino acids. Written as DNA, the CDR3 is TGCGCCAGCAGCTCCGGGACTAGCGGGGGGAACGAGCAGTACTTC. This gives the protein CASSSGTSGGNEQYF.

The J gene is TRBJ2-6, the V gene TRBV18; 9 bases agree with TRBD1. The ends lost 9 bases at V and 1 base at J; junction bases unmatched: 10. The CDR3 loop spans 17 amino acids. Germline CDR1 and CDR2: KGHSH and LQKENI. The DNA for the CDR3 is TGTGCCAGTAGGGGACAGGGCCTTCTTTCTGGGGCCAACGTCCTGACTTTC. The encoded protein is CASRGQGLLSGANVLTF.

V and J are TRBV4-2 and TRBJ1-4, with unresolved D. CDR3 length: 16 amino acids. Germline V gene sequence: CDR1 LGHNA, CDR2 YNFKEQ. Trimming left V 0 bases short and J 2 bases short, with 10 bases between. The CDR3 region has the DNA TGTGCCAGCAGCCAAGATAGGTCGGGGACTAATGAAAAACTGTTTTTT. This codes for CASSQDRSGTNEKLFF.

The chain combines TRBV7-9 with TRBJ1-2, with D hard to call. This CDR3 spans 15 amino acids. CDR1 and CDR2 from the germline V gene are SEHNR and FQNEAQ (reference sequence). V was trimmed by 5 bases and J by 4 bases, leaving 17 bases between them. Written as DNA, the CDR3 is TGTGCCAGCAGCCTGGGAGCATTACAGCTCTATGGCTACACCTTC. Amino acid sequence: CASSLGALQLYGYTF.

This chain joins TRBV2 and TRBJ2-7, with 10 bases identical to TRBD1. Per the germline V gene, CDR1 is SNHLY and CDR2 is FYNNEI. This CDR3 has 12 amino acids. The trim removed 4 bases at V and 6 bases at J, leaving 0 bases unmatched. The CDR3 loop reads CASSGTGGEQYF. The CDR3 DNA sequence: TGTGCCAGCAGTGGGACAGGGGGCGAGCAGTACTTC.

V usage is TRBV9 and J usage is TRBJ2-3, with 7 nucleotides matching TRBD1. This CDR3 has 14 amino acids. J lost 1 base, V lost 3 bases, and 2 bases had no gene match. Per germline, CDR1 SGDLS and CDR2 YYNGEE. The CDR3 DNA reads as TGTGCCAGCAGCGCAGGACAGGGCACAGATACGCAGTATTTT. As protein: CASSAGQGTDTQYF.

Only one count was recorded for this clone. The J gene is TRBJ2-3, the V gene TRBV6-6; 7 positions match TRBD2. The V gene's germline CDR1 is MNHNY and CDR2 SVGAGI (reference sequence). This CDR3 comprises 13 residues. The ends lost 5 bases at V and 2 bases at J; junction bases unmatched: 1. Here the CDR3 DNA reads TGTGCCAGCAGTCGGGACTACACAGATACGCAGTATTTT. Translation: CASSRDYTDTQYF.